Following are 28 T cell receptor beta chains from one sample sequenced in a study of T-cell reconstitution after alpha-beta-depleted transplantation in children. Researchers prepared the TCRbeta library using unique molecular identifiers, the study reports. MiXCR was run by TCRdb on the PCR reads, yielding one entry per CDR3 protein. The profile shows 300,000 or so distinct CDR3 sequences, 23% of them singletons. The specimen was PBMCs, mostly from graft donor cells, collected 180 days after TCRalphabeta/CD19-depleted stem cell transplant. Source of these receptors: a male patient aged 10 to 17 who had a stem cell transplant for acute lymphoblastic leukemia, so the T cells may come from the graft donor.

This clonotype was observed a handful of times. This chain uses TRBV11-1 with TRBJ2-7, with D unresolved. V was trimmed by 2 bases and J by 3 bases, leaving 11 bases between them. CDR3 length: 14 residues. Germline CDR1 is SGHAT and CDR2 is FQDESV (reference sequence). CDR3 amino acids: CASSLSRKGYEQYF. The CDR3 DNA reads TGTGCCAGCAGCTTAAGCAGGAAAGGCTACGAGCAGTACTTC.

The rearrangement links TRBV11-2 to TRBJ2-7; D might be TRBD1 (6 bases). Looked up from germline, CDR1 is SGHAT and CDR2 is FQNNGV. V shed 7 bases and J shed 5 bases, with 12 bases lying between them. CDR3 length: 12 amino acids. CDR3 in DNA: TGTGCCAGCACTCGTACAGGGAACGAGCAGTACTTC. Protein product: CASTRTGNEQYF.

The sample holds a few counts of this clonotype. This chain connects TRBV5-1 to TRBJ1-4; D is unresolved. CDR3 length: 15 amino acids. Germline V gene sequence: CDR1 SGHRS, CDR2 YFSETQ. Trimming pared 0 bases from V and 6 bases from J, leaving 12 bases between. CDR3 sequence: CASSLAGRDDEKLFF. CDR3 DNA: TGCGCCAGCAGCTTGGCCGGGAGGGATGATGAAAAACTGTTTTTT.

The chain is built from TRBV7-3 and TRBJ1-2; 8 bases match TRBD1. CDR3 length: 14 residues. With V trimmed by 4 bases and J by 6 bases, 7 bases remained unmatched. CDR1 and CDR2 (germline): SGHTA, FQGTGA. The CDR3 region has the DNA TGTGCCAGCAGCTCCCGGACAGGGACGGATGGCTACACCTTC. Protein: CASSSRTGTDGYTF.

This clonotype was seen only a few times. The rearrangement joins TRBV20-1 to TRBJ2-7, with TRBD2 as a possible D gene (5 bases). Trimming removed 1 base at V and 3 bases at J, with 7 bases between. Looked up from germline, CDR1 is DFQATT and CDR2 is SNEGSKA (reference sequence). There are 12 residues in the CDR3. The DNA of the CDR3 is TGCAGTGCTAGAGCCACTAGCTACGAGCAGTACTTC. Its translation is CSARATSYEQYF.

This clonotype has only a few counts. This chain uses TRBV12-3 or TRBV12-4 with TRBJ2-5; the D gene is possibly TRBD2 (7 bases). Trimming left V 6 bases short and J 5 bases short, with 16 bases between. The CDR3 is 14 amino acids. The CDR3 here is CASRESGGWETQYF. CDR3 DNA: TGTGCCAGCAGGGAGTCGGGGGGCTGGGAGACCCAGTACTTC.

Only a few counts were recorded for this clonotype. The chain joins TRBV4-2 to TRBJ2-1, with a weak D call TRBD2 (6 bases). The CDR3 is made up of 13 amino acids. V gave up 4 bases and J gave up 6 bases, with 10 bases separating them. Germline values: CDR1 LGHNA, CDR2 YNFKEQ. DNA of the CDR3: TGTGCCAGCAGCCCGTGGGACTTCAATGAGCAGTTCTTC. Encoded protein: CASSPWDFNEQFF.

In its sample, this clonotype was seen a few times. The chain employs TRBV5-1 and TRBJ2-3, with TRBD2 as a possible D gene (5 bases). Looked up from germline, CDR1 is SGHRS and CDR2 is YFSETQ. CDR3 length equals 14 residues. V was trimmed by 6 bases and J by 1 base, leaving 12 bases between them. The CDR3 DNA is TGCGCCAGCAAGATCGCGGGCGGCACAGATACGCAGTATTTT. Its protein product is CASKIAGGTDTQYF.

This clonotype showed up many times. The CDR3 sequence is CASSLKIGGQFF. The CDR3 DNA follows: TGTGCCAGCAGCTTGAAGATCGGAGGGCAGTTCTTC. The V gene is TRBV5-6, the J gene TRBJ2-1, with D possibly TRBD2 on 5 matching bases. The germline V and J ends were trimmed by 1 base and 12 bases, with 11 bases remaining between them. Per the germline V gene, CDR1 is SGHDT and CDR2 is YYEEEE. This CDR3 has 12 residues. The full variable domain, completed using reference TRBV5-6 and TRBJ2-1, is DAGVTQSPTHLIKTRGQQVTLRCSPKSGHDTVSWYQQALGQGPQFIFQYYEEEERQRGNFPDRFSGHQFPNYSSELNVNALLLGDSALYLCASSLKIGGQFFGPGTRLTVL.

This clonotype was detected a few times. The V gene is TRBV11-2, the J gene TRBJ2-5; the D gene is possibly TRBD2 (6 bases). This CDR3 spans 16 amino acids. Germline V gene data show CDR1 as SGHAT and CDR2 as FQNNGV. Trimming cost V 4 bases and J 4 bases, with 19 bases left between them. This CDR3 reads CASSYFGGIPRETQYF. In DNA, the CDR3 is TGTGCCAGCAGCTACTTTGGCGGGATCCCCAGAGAGACCCAGTACTTC.

The genes are TRBV10-2 and TRBJ1-2, with 8 bases lining up with TRBD1. Germline loops: CDR1 WSHSY, CDR2 SAAADI. The CDR3 runs 15 residues. Germline trimming cut 4 bases from V and 2 bases from J; bases unmatched to any gene: 6. The CDR3 DNA reads TGCGCCAGCAGTGCTCGGACAGGGCTAAACTATGGCTACACCTTC. As protein: CASSARTGLNYGYTF.

The genes are TRBV27 and TRBJ2-5, with D maybe TRBD2 (6 bases). The CDR3 covers 15 residues. V was shortened by 6 bases and J by 6 bases, with 20 bases between the two germline ends. Germline CDR1 is MNHEY and CDR2 is SMNVEV (reference sequence). This CDR3 reads CASRPRRASGKTQYF. The CDR3 bases are TGTGCCAGCAGACCCCGGAGGGCCTCGGGAAAGACCCAGTACTTC.

The CDR3 loop is CASSVGPGTGTYEQYF. DNA of the CDR3: TGTGCCAGCAGCGTCGGTCCCGGGACAGGGACCTACGAGCAGTACTTC. The genes are TRBV9 and TRBJ2-7, with 9 positions matching TRBD1. V was pared by 2 bases and J by 2 bases, with 8 bases of the junction left unmatched. CDR1 and CDR2 (germline): SGDLS, YYNGEE. This CDR3 region has 16 residues.

The rearrangement links TRBV20-1 to TRBJ2-1; 14 nucleotides align to TRBD2. V trimming: 5 bases; J trimming: 7 bases; junction bases outside the gene matches: 10. The germline CDR1 and CDR2 sequences are DFQATT and SNEGSKA (reference sequence). The CDR3 has 16 amino acids. CDR3 sequence: CSAGWTSGRSGNEQFF. CDR3 coding DNA: TGCAGTGCTGGATGGACTAGCGGGAGGTCGGGGAATGAGCAGTTCTTC.

In this sample, this clonotype turned up a few times. The genes are TRBV16 and TRBJ1-2; D unresolved. The V gene's germline CDR1 is KGHSY and CDR2 FQNENV. V was pared by 1 base and J by 2 bases, with 11 bases between. The CDR3 loop spans 15 amino acids. CDR3 region: CASSQWLGSNYGYTF. The CDR3 region has the DNA TGTGCCAGCAGCCAATGGCTGGGCTCCAACTATGGCTACACCTTC.

This clonotype was counted a few times. The J gene is TRBJ2-1, the V gene TRBV5-6, with D maybe TRBD2 (10 bases). V gave up 4 bases and J gave up 6 bases, with 29 bases separating them. CDR1 SGHDT and CDR2 YYEEEE come from the germline V gene. This CDR3 is built from 19 residues. CDR3 amino acids: CASSPGGQGPGLAPNEQFF. The CDR3 DNA follows: TGTGCCAGCAGCCCTGGAGGACAGGGGCCGGGACTAGCGCCCAATGAGCAGTTCTTC.

This chain connects TRBV3-1 to TRBJ1-1; D might be TRBD1 (5 bases). V was clipped by 2 bases and J by 7 bases, with 14 bases between them. Germline V gives CDR1 LGHDT, CDR2 YNNKEL (reference sequence). This CDR3 is 14 amino acids long. CDR3 sequence reads: CASSQPPRGVEAFF. For the CDR3, the DNA is TGTGCCAGCAGCCAACCGCCCCGGGGGGTTGAAGCTTTCTTT.

V is TRBV6-2 or TRBV6-3 and J is TRBJ2-7, with D hard to call. The CDR3 consists of 14 residues. CDR1 and CDR2 (germline): MNHEY, SVGEGT. V lost 6 bases, J lost 2 bases, and 14 bases lay in between. The CDR3 bases are TGTGCCAGCAGAAAGGACCGCCCGACCTACGAGCAGTACTTC. It specifies CASRKDRPTYEQYF.

The CDR3 reads CASSPRRLTYNEQFF. CDR3 sequence (DNA): TGTGCCAGCAGCCCTAGGCGACTTACCTACAATGAGCAGTTCTTC. The V gene is TRBV7-8, the J gene TRBJ2-1; no reliable D call. The CDR3 is 15 residues long. Trimming left V 5 bases short and J 2 bases short, with 13 bases between. Germline CDR1 and CDR2: SGHVS and FQNEAQ.

V usage is TRBV5-1 and J usage is TRBJ2-1; D is ambiguous. The CDR3 has 15 residues. Germline CDR1 is SGHRS and CDR2 is YFSETQ. Trimming shortened V by 1 base and J by 7 bases, and 15 bases separated the two germline ends. DNA for the CDR3: TGCGCCAGCAGCTTGTCGATAGAGACCCGAAATGAGCAGTTCTTC. Amino acid sequence: CASSLSIETRNEQFF.

The chain combines TRBV27 with TRBJ1-1; TRBD1 might be the D (6 bases). The CDR3 length is 12 residues. Looked up from germline, CDR1 is MNHEY and CDR2 is SMNVEV (reference sequence). Trimming removed 4 bases from V and 6 bases from J, with 9 bases in between. The CDR3 loop is CASSSSGAEAFF. CDR3 nucleotide sequence: TGTGCCAGCAGTTCTTCAGGGGCTGAAGCTTTCTTT.

CDR3 DNA sequence: TGTGCCAGCAGCTTAGAAACTAGAGGGGAGACCCAGTACTTC. Its protein is CASSLETRGETQYF. The V gene is TRBV11-2, the J gene TRBJ2-5, with D tentatively TRBD2 (5 bases). The V end was cut by 0 bases, the J end by 5 bases, with 10 bases between. The germline V gene encodes CDR1 SGHAT and CDR2 FQNNGV. The CDR3 is made up of 14 amino acids.

CDR3 amino acids: CASSAGQWNTEAFF. The CDR3 coding sequence is TGTGCCAGCAGCGCCGGACAGTGGAACACTGAAGCTTTCTTT. The chain is built from TRBV13 and TRBJ1-1; TRBD1 is a possible D gene (6 bases). The ends were cut back, 5 bases at V and 1 base at J, with 11 bases in the middle. The CDR3 runs to 14 residues. Per the germline V gene, CDR1 is PRHDT and CDR2 is FYEKMQ (reference sequence).

This clonotype was detected only a few times. The chain has TRBV20-1 and TRBJ2-3, with a weak D call TRBD2 (6 bases). The germline V gene encodes CDR1 DFQATT and CDR2 SNEGSKA (reference sequence). Trimming pared 3 bases from V and 0 bases from J, leaving 19 bases between. The CDR3 totals 17 residues. In DNA form, the CDR3 reads TGCAGTGCTAGTGCCCTGATAGCGGAGACTAGCACAGATACGCAGTATTTT. Residues: CSASALIAETSTDTQYF.

This clonotype has only a few counts. The J gene is TRBJ2-1, the V gene TRBV12-3 or TRBV12-4; no firm D call. The V and J ends lost 0 bases and 1 base respectively, with 16 bases between them. The CDR3 totals 18 residues. The CDR3 is CASSLALGWPTSYNEQFF. The CDR3 region has the DNA TGTGCCAGCAGTTTAGCGCTGGGATGGCCTACTTCCTACAATGAGCAGTTCTTC.

Comment on this clonotype: Because the CDR3 is missing its conserved closing phenylalanine or tryptophan, this is likely a read error. The chain joins TRBV20-1 to TRBJ2-4; possible D gene TRBD1, 5 bases. This CDR3 is built from 15 residues. Looked up from germline, CDR1 is DFQATT and CDR2 is SNEGSKA (reference sequence). V was trimmed by 3 bases and J by 3 bases, leaving 15 bases between them. In nucleotides, the CDR3 is TGCAGTGCTAGCCGGCAGGGTGAGGACAAAAACATTCAGTACCTC. Its protein is CSASRQGEDKNIQYL.

This clonotype showed up just a few times. The chain recombines TRBV4-1 with TRBJ2-7, with 7 bases lining up with TRBD1. Germline V gene data show CDR1 as MGHRA and CDR2 as YSYEKL. The CDR3 is 15 residues long. J was trimmed by 3 bases and V by 0 bases; bases with no gene match: 5. For the CDR3, the DNA is TGCGCCAGCAGCCAAGATAGGACAGGCCTCTACGAGCAGTACTTC. Amino acids: CASSQDRTGLYEQYF.

This sequence joins TRBV7-8 and TRBJ2-3; 7 bases agree with TRBD1. CDR1 and CDR2 from the germline V gene are SGHVS and FQNEAQ. V shed 6 bases, J shed 3 bases, and the junction held 12 bases outside the gene matches. This CDR3 spans 16 amino acids. CDR3 protein: CASRKTRGRGTDTQYF. CDR3 DNA: TGTGCCAGCAGGAAGACAAGGGGGCGCGGGACAGATACGCAGTATTTT.